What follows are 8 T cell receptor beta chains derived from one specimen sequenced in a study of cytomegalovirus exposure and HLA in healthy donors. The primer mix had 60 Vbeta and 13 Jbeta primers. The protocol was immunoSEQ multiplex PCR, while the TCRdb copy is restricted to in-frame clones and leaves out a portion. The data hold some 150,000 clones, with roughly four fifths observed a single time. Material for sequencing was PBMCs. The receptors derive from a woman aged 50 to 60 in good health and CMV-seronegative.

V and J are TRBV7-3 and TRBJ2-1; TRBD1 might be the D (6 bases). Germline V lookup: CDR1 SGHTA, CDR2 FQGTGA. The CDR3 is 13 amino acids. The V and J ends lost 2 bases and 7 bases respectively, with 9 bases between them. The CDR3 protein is CASSLFQGNEQFF. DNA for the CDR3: TGTGCCAGCAGCTTATTCCAGGGGAATGAGCAGTTCTTC.

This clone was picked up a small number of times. CDR3 protein: CASSIIAGGRWKTQYF. CDR3 DNA sequence: TGTGCCAGTAGTATAATAGCGGGGGGCCGGTGGAAGACCCAGTACTTC. This chain connects TRBV19 to TRBJ2-5; 10 bases are a match to TRBD2. The CDR3 extends over 16 amino acids. Germline V gene lookup returns CDR1 LNHDA and CDR2 SQIVND (reference sequence). V was pared by 2 bases and J by 6 bases, with 9 bases of the junction left unmatched.

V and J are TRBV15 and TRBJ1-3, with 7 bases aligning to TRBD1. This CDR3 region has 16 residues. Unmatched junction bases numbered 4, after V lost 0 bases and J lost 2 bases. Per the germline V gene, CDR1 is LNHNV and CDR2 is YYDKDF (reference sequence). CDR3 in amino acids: CATSREIQGPGNTIYF. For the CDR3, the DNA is TGTGCCACCAGCAGAGAGATACAGGGGCCTGGAAACACCATATATTTT.

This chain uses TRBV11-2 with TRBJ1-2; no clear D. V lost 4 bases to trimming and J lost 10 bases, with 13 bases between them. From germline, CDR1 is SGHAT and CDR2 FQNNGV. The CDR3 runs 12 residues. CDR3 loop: CASSSPPIYYTF. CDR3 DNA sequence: TGTGCCAGCAGCTCGCCCCCGATCTACTACACCTTC.

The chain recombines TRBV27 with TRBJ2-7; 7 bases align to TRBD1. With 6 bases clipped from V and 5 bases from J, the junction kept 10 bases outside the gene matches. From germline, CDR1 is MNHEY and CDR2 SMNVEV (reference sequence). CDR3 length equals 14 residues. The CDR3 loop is CASSRTGSIHEQYF. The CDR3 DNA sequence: TGTGCCAGCAGCCGGACAGGTAGTATCCACGAGCAGTACTTC.

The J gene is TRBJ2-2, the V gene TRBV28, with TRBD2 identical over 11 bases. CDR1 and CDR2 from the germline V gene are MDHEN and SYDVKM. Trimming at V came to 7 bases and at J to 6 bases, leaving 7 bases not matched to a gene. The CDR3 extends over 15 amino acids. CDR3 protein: CASTIAGGFAGELFF. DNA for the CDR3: TGTGCCAGCACCATAGCGGGAGGGTTTGCCGGGGAGCTGTTTTTT.

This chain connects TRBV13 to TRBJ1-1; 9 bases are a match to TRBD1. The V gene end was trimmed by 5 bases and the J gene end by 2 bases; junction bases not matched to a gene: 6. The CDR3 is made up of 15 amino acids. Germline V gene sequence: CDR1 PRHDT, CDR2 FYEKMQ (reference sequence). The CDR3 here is CASSGGTGKNTEAFF. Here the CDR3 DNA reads TGTGCCAGCAGCGGAGGGACAGGGAAAAACACTGAAGCTTTCTTT. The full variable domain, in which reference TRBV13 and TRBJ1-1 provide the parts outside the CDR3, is AAGVIQSPRHLIKEKRETATLKCYPIPRHDTVYWYQQGPGQDPQFLISFYEKMQSDKGSIPDRFSAQQFSDYHSELNMSSLELGDSALYFCASSGGTGKNTEAFFGQGTRLTVV.

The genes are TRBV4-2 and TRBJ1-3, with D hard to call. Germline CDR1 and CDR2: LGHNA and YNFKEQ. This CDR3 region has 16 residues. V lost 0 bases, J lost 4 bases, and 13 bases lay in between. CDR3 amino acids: CASSQDAAGAGNTIYF. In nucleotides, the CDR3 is TGTGCCAGCAGCCAAGATGCAGCAGGTGCGGGAAACACCATATATTTT.